This T cell receptor beta chain stems from a study of blood T cell repertoires in COVID-19. As originally analysed: Amplifying reference gene primers gave estimates of nucleated cell counts. The repertoire was sequenced with immunoSEQ multiplex PCR; TCRdb's copy has only in-frame clones and lacks some. For V, J and clone size, that table is used; D and trimming come from the DNA. Of more than 300,000 clones in the sample, approximately 90% were seen once. The TCR comes from a woman aged 25 to 39 with COVID-19, enrolled during active disease. Sequenced: peripheral blood.

The CDR3: CASSELSSYNEQFF. The CDR3, as DNA: TGTGCCAGCAGTGAACTGAGCTCCTACAATGAGCAGTTCTTC. This chain connects TRBV2 to TRBJ2-1; D is uncertain. V lost 2 bases, J lost 0 bases, and 5 bases lay in between. This CDR3 region has 14 residues. The germline V gene encodes CDR1 SNHLY and CDR2 FYNNEI.